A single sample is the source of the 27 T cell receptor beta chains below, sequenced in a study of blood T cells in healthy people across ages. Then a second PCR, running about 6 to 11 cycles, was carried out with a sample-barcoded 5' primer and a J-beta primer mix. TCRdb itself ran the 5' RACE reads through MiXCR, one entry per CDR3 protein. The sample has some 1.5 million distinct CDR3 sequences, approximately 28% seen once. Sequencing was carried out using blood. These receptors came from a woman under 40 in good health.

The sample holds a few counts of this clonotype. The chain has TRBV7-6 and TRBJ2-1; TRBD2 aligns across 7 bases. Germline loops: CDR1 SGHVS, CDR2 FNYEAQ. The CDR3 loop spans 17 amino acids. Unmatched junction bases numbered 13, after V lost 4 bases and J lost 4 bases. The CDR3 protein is CASSSTSGDARYNEQFF. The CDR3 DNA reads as TGTGCCAGCAGCTCAACGAGCGGGGACGCTCGTTACAATGAGCAGTTCTTC.

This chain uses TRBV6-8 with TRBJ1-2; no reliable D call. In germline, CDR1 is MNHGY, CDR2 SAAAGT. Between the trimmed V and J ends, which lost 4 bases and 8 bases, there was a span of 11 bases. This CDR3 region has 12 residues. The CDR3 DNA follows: TGTGCCAGCAGTTTTTTCGGGGAGGGCTACACCTTC. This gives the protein CASSFFGEGYTF.

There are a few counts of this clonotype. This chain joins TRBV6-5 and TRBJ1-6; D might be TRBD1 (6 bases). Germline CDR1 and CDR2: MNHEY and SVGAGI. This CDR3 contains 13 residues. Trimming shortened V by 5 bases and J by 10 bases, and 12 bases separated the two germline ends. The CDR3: CASSGQRTSPLHF. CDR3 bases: TGTGCCAGCAGTGGACAGAGGACATCACCCCTCCACTTT.

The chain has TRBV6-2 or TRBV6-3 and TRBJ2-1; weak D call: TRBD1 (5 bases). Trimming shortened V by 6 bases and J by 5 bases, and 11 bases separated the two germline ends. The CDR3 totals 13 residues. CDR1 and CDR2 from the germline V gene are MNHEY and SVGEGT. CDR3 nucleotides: TGTGCCAGCAGCCGTGGGGCCAACAATGAGCAGTTCTTC. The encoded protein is CASSRGANNEQFF.

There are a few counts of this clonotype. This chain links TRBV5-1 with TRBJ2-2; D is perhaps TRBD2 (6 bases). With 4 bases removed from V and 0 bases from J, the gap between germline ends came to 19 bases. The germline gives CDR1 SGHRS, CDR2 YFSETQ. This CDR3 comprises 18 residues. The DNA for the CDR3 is TGCGCCAGCAGCGCGGGACTGACCAGTCGAGCGAACACCGGGGAGCTGTTTTTT. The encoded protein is CASSAGLTSRANTGELFF.

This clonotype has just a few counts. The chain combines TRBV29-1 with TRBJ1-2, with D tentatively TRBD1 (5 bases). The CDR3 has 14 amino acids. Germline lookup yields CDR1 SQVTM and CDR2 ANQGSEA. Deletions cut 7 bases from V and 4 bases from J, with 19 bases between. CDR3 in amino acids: CSAHRGFYAYGYTF. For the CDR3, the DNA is TGCAGCGCCCACCGGGGGTTTTACGCCTATGGCTACACCTTC.

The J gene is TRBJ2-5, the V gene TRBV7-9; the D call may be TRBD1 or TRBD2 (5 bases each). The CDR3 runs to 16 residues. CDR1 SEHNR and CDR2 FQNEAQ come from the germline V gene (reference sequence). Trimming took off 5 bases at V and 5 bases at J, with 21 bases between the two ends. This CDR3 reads CASSPTTGSGQETQYF. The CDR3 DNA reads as TGTGCCAGCAGCCCCACTACGGGATCAGGGCAGGAGACCCAGTACTTC.

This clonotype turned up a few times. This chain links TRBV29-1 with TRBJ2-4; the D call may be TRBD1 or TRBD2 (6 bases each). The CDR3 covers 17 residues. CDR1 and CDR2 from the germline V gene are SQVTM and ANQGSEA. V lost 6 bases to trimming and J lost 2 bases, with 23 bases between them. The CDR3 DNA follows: TGCAGCGTCCGGGGAACAACAGGGCGCGGGACCAAAAACATTCAGTACTTC. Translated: CSVRGTTGRGTKNIQYF.

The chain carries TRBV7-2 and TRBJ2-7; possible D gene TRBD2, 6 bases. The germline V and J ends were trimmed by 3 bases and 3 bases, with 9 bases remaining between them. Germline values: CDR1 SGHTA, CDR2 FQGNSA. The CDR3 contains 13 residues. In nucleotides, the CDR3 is TGTGCCAGCAGCTTTACTAGCTACTACGAGCAGTACTTC. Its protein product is CASSFTSYYEQYF.

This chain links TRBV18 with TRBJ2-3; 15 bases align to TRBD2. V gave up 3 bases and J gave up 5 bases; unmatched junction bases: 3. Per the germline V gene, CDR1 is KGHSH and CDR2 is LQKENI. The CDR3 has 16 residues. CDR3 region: CASSPRTSGREDTQYF. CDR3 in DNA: TGTGCCAGCTCACCCCGGACTAGCGGGAGGGAAGATACGCAGTATTTT.

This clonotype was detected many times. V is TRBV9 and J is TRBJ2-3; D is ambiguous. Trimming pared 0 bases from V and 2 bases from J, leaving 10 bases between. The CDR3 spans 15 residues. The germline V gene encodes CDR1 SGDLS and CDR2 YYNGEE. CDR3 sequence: CASSVGVRTTDTQYF. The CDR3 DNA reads TGTGCCAGCAGCGTAGGGGTCAGGACCACAGATACGCAGTATTTT.

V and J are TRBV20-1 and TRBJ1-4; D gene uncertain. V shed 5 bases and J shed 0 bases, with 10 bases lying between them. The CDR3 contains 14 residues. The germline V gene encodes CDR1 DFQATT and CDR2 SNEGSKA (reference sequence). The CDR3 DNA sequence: TGCAGTGCTCCGGCCGCTTCAACTAATGAAAAACTGTTTTTT. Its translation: CSAPAASTNEKLFF.

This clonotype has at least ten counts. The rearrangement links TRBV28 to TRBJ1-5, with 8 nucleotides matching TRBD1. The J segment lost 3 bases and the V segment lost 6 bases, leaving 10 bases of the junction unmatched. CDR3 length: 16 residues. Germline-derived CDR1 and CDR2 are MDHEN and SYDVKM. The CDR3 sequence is CASRPGGDRNNQPQHF. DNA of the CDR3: TGTGCCAGCAGACCAGGGGGCGATCGTAACAATCAGCCCCAGCATTTT.

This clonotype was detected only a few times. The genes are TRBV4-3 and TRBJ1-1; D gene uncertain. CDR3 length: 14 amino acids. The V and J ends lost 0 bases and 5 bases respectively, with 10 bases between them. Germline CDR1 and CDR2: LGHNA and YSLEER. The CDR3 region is CASSQDMEWTEAFF. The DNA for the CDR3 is TGCGCCAGCAGCCAAGATATGGAGTGGACTGAAGCTTTCTTT.

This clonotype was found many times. The CDR3 loop is CASTPDSNEQFF. The CDR3, as DNA: TGTGCCAGCACACCGGACAGCAATGAGCAGTTCTTC. The gene calls are TRBV11-1 and TRBJ2-1, with TRBD1 as a possible D gene (6 bases). Germline lookup yields CDR1 SGHAT and CDR2 FQDESV (reference sequence). Deletions cut 7 bases from V and 6 bases from J, with 10 bases between. CDR3 length: 12 amino acids.

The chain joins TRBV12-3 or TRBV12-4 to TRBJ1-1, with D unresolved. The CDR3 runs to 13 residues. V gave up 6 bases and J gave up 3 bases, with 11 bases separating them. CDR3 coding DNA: TGTGCCAGCAGATTTGGCGAATACACTGAAGCTTTCTTT. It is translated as CASRFGEYTEAFF.

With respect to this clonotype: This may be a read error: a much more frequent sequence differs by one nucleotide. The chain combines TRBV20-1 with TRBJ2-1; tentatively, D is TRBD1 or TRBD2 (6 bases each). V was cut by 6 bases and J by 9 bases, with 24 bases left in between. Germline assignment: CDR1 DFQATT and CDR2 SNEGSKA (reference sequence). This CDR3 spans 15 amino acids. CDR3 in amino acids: CSAPTNGGVGSEQFF. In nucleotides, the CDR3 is TGCAGTGCACCCACTAACGGGGGCGTTGGGAGTGAGCAGTTCTTC.

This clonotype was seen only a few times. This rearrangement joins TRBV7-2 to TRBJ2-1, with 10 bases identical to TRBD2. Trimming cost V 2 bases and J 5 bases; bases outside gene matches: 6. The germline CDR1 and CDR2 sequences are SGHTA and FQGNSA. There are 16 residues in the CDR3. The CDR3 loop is CASSLIAGGNHNEQFF. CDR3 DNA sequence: TGTGCCAGCAGCTTAATAGCGGGAGGCAATCACAATGAGCAGTTCTTC.

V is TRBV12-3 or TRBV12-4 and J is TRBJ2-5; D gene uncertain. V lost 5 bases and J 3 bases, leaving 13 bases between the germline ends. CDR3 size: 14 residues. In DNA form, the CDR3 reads TGTGCCAGCAGTCGCTACCGGGCGGAAGAGACCCAGTACTTC. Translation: CASSRYRAEETQYF.

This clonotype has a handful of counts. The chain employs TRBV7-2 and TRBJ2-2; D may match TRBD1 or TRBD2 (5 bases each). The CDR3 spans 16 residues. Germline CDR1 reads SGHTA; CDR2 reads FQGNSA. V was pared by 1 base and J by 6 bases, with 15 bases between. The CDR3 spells CASSLVWGRISGELFF. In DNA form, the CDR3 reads TGTGCCAGCAGCTTAGTGTGGGGACGGATCTCCGGGGAGCTGTTTTTT.

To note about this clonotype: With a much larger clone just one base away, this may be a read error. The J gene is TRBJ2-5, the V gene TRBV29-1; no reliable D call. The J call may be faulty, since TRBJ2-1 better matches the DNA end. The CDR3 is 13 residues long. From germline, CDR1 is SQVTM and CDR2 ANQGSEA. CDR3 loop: CSVVKPNRETQFF. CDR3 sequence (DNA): TGCAGCGTTGTGAAGCCCAATCGAGAGACCCAGTTCTTC.

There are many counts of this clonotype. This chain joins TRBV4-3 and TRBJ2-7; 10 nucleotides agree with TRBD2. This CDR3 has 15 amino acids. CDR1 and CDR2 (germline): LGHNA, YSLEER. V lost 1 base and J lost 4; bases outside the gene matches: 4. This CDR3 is CASSQGASGSYEQYF. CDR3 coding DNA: TGCGCCAGCAGCCAAGGGGCTAGCGGGAGTTACGAGCAGTACTTC.

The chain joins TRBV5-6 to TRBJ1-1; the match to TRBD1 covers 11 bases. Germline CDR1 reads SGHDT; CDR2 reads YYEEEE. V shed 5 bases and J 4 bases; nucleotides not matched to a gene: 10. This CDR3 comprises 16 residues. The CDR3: CASRSGTGGRFTEAFF. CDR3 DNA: TGTGCCAGCAGGTCCGGGACAGGGGGTAGGTTCACTGAAGCTTTCTTT.

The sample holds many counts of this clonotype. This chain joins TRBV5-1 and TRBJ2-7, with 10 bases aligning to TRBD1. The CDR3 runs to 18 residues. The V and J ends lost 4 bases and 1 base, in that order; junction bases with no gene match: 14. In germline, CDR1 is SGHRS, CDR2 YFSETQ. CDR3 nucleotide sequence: TGCGCCAGCAGCCTTTTAGATAGACCGGGACAGGGGTCCTACGAGCAGTACTTC. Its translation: CASSLLDRPGQGSYEQYF. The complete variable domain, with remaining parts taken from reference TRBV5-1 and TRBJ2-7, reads KAGVTQTPRYLIKTRGQQVTLSCSPISGHRSVSWYQQTPGQGLQFLFEYFSETQRNKGNFPGRFSGRQFSNSRSEMNVSTLELGDSALYLCASSLLDRPGQGSYEQYFGPGTRLTVT.

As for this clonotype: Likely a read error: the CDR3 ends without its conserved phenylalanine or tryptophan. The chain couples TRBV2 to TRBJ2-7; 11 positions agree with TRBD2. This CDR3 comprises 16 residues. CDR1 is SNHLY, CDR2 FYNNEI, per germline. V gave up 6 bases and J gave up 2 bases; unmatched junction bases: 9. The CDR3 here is CASRNEVAGGTYEQYS. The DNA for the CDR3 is TGTGCCAGCAGGAACGAGGTAGCGGGGGGGACCTACGAGCAGTACTCC.

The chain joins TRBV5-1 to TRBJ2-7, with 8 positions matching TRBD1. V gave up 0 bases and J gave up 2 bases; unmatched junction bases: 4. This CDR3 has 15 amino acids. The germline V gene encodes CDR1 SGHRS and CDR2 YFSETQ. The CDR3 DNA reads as TGCGCCAGCAGCTTGGCGGCGGGACAGGCCTACGAGCAGTACTTC. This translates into CASSLAAGQAYEQYF. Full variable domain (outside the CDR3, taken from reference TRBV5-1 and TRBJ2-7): KAGVTQTPRYLIKTRGQQVTLSCSPISGHRSVSWYQQTPGQGLQFLFEYFSETQRNKGNFPGRFSGRQFSNSRSEMNVSTLELGDSALYLCASSLAAGQAYEQYFGPGTRLTVT.

CDR3 sequence reads: CASSQELGADNEQFF. As DNA, the CDR3 is TGTGCCAGCAGCCAAGAGCTGGGGGCGGATAATGAGCAGTTCTTC. The chain uses TRBV3-1 and TRBJ2-1; weak D call: TRBD1 (6 bases). Germline loops: CDR1 LGHDT, CDR2 YNNKEL (reference sequence). V gave up 0 bases and J gave up 7 bases, with 13 bases separating them. The CDR3 consists of 15 residues.